This T cell receptor (beta chain) was sequenced in a study of T cells in Graves' hyperthyroidism and ophthalmopathy. The CDR3 is made up of 13 amino acids. Trimming cost V 6 bases and J 2 bases, with 10 bases left between them. The germline gives CDR1 MNHNS, CDR2 SASEGT. Amplified TCR beta CDR3 regions came from RNA transcripts. HTBI primers were employed in a first-round RT-PCR of the TCR CDR3. In TCRdb, the multiplex PCR reads were re-called with MiXCR into one record per CDR3 protein. The profile shows approximately 530,000 distinct CDR3 sequences, 20% of them singletons. The source material was blood. The chain combines TRBV6-1 with TRBJ1-2; D uncertain. The clonotype comes from a man aged 35 to 55 with Graves' ophthalmopathy. CDR3 DNA sequence: TGTGCCAGCAGAAACACCTTGAACTATGGCTACACCTTC. It encodes CASRNTLNYGYTF.